This TCR beta chain was captured by sequencing in a study of T cells in Graves' hyperthyroidism and ophthalmopathy. The CDR3 regions of TCR beta were amplified from RNA transcripts. TCR CDR3 regions were first amplified by RT-PCR with HTBI primers. MiXCR was run by TCRdb on the multiplex PCR reads, yielding one entry per CDR3 protein. There are around 500,000 distinct CDR3 sequences in the sample; approximately 23% occur only once, and approximately 54% lies in the top ten. CDR3 length: 16 residues. Germline CDR1 SGHDT, CDR2 YYEEEE. The J segment lost 10 bases and the V segment lost 0 bases, leaving 11 bases of the junction unmatched.

This clonotype originated in a woman in her seventies with Graves' ophthalmopathy. This chain connects TRBV5-6 to TRBJ2-1, with 9 bases aligning to TRBD2. Material for sequencing was blood. CDR3 coding DNA: TGTGCCAGCAGCTTGGCCGGGACTAGCTATCTTTCCGAGCAGTTCTTC. Translated: CASSLAGTSYLSEQFF.